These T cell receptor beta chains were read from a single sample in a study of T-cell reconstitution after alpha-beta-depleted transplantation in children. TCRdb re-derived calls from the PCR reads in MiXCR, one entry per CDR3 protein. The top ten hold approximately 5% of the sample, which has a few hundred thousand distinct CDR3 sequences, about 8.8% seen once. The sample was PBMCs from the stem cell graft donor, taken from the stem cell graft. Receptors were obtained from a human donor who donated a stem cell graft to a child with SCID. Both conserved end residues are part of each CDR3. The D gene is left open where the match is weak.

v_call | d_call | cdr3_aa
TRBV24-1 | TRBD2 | CATSDPRKRGSNEQFF
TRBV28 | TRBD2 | CASRGLAVETQYF
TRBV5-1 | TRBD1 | CASKRTDRGASYEQYF
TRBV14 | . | CASSQDPRGWGYTF
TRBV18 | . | CASSPQGGANYGYTF
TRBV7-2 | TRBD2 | CASSFAGGSYNEQFF
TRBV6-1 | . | CASTRTTYSAYNSPLHF
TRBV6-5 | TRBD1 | CASSTGTGNEKLFF
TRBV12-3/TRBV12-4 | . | CASSLDRARNYGYTF
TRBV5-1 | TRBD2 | CASSLDPGGSYNEQFF
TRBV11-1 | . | CASSKGSLALPRSADTQYF
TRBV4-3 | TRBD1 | CASSHRYFGQGDTEAFF
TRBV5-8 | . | CASVGNTDTQYF
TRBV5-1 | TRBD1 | CASSPRSGTGYEQYF
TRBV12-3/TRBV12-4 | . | CASPRERQADVYTF
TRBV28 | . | CASTPGTPSGANVLTF
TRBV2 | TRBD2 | CASSVERGTQETQYF
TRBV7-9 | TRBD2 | CASSRGLAGPWDEQFF
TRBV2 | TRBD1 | CASRAATGISYEQYF
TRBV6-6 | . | CASSSIGEKLFF
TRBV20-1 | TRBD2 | CSAIGTSGYNEQFF
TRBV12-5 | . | CASGRTGFRGYTF
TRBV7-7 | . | CASSPHVGGQETQYF
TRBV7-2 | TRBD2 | CASSSRGGPYNEQFF
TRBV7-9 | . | CASSPVGGANYGYTF
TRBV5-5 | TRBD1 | CASSQNQGAVNQPQHF
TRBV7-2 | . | CASSLAYRGLSGELFF
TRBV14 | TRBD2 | CASGERGAYNEQFF
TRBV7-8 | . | CASSLARGGEAFF
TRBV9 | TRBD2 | CASKGGGSVDEQFF
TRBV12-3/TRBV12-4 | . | CASSPKTWNSPLHF
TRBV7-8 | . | CASSLGYGSEEQYF
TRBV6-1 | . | CASSLDGNNQPQHF
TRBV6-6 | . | CASSPLDGEQFF
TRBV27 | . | CASKFLLTDTQYF